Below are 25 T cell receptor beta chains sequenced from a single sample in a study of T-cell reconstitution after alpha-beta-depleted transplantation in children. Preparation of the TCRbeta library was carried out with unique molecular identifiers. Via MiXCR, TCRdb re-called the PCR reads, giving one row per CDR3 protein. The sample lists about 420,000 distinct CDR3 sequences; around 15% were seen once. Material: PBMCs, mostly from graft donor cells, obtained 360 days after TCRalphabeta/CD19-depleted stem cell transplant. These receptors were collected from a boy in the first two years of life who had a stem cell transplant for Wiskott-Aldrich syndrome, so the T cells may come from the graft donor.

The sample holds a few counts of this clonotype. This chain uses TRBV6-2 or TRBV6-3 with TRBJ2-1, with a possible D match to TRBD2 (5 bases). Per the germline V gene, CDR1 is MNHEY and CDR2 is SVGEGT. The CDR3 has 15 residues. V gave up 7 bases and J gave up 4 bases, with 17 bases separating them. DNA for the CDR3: TGTGCCAGCAATCCTTCACCGGGAAGGTACAATGAGCAGTTCTTC. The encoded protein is CASNPSPGRYNEQFF.

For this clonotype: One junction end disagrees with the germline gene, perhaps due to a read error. CDR3 coding DNA: TGTGCCGGCAGCCCCCCGGGACAGGGGAGGGACATTCAGTACTTC. Amino acids: CAGSPPGQGRDIQYF. The rearrangement links TRBV28 to TRBJ2-4, with 10 positions matching TRBD1. This CDR3 has 15 residues. The V gene's germline CDR1 is MDHEN and CDR2 SYDVKM.

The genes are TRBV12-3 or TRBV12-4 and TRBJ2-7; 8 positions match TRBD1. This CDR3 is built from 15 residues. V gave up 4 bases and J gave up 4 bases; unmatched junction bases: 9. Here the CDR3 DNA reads TGTGCCAGCAGTTCCCTAGCCAGGGGGCAATACGAGCAGTACTTC. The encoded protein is CASSSLARGQYEQYF.

The CDR3 loop reads CASSLDRTDTEAFF. The CDR3 DNA reads as TGTGCCAGCAGCTTAGACAGGACAGACACTGAAGCTTTCTTT. The rearrangement joins TRBV11-2 to TRBJ1-1, with D possibly matching TRBD1 (6 bases). The CDR3 spans 14 residues. Germline V lookup: CDR1 SGHAT, CDR2 FQNNGV. V was trimmed by 0 bases and J by 3 bases, leaving 8 bases between them.

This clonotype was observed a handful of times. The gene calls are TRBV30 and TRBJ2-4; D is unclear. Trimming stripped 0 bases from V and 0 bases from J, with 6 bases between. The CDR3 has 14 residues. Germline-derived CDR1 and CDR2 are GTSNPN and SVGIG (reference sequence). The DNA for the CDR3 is TGTGCCTGGAGTGTCTTACTAGCCAAAAACATTCAGTACTTC. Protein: CAWSVLLAKNIQYF.

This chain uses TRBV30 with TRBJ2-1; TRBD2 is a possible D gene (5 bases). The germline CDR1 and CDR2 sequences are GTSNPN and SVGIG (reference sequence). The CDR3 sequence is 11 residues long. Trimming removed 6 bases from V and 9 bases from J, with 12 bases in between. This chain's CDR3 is CACLKAVEQFF. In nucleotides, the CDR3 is TGTGCCTGTCTCAAAGCGGTTGAGCAGTTCTTC.

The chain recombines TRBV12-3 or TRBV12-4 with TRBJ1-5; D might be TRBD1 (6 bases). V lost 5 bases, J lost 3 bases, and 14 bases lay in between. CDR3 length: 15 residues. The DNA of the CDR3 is TGTGCCAGCAGTCCCCCGGCAGGGGACAATCAGCCCCAGCATTTT. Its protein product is CASSPPAGDNQPQHF.

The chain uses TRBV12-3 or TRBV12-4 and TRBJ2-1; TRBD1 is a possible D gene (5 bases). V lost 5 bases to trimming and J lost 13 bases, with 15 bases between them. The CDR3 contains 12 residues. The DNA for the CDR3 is TGTGCCAGCAGTCCCCGACAGTTTTTTCAGTTCTTC. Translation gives CASSPRQFFQFF.

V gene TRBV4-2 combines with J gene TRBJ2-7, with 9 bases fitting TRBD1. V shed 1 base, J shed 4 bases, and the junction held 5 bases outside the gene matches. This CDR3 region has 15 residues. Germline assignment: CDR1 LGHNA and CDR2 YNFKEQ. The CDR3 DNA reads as TGTGCCAGCAGCCAAGGTCCGGGACAGGGATACGAGCAGTACTTC. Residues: CASSQGPGQGYEQYF.

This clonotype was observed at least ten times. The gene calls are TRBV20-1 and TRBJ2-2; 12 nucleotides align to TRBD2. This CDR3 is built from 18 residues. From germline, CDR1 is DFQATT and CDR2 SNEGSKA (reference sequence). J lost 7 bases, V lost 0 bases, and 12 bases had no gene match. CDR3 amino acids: CSARDPLAGGPRDGELFF. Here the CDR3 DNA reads TGCAGTGCTAGAGATCCCCTAGCGGGAGGGCCAAGGGACGGGGAGCTGTTTTTT.

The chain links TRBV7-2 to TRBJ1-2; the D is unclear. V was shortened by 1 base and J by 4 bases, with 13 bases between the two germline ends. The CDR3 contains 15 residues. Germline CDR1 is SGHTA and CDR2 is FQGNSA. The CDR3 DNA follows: TGTGCCAGCAGCTTAGGGGCGAGGTTTAGCTATGGCTACACCTTC. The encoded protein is CASSLGARFSYGYTF.

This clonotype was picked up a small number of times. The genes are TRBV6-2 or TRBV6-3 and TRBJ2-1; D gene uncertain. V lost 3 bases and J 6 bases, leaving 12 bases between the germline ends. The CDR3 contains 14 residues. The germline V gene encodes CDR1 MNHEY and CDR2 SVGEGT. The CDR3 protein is CASSYSMQVNEQFF. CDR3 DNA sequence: TGTGCCAGCAGTTATTCCATGCAGGTCAATGAGCAGTTCTTC.

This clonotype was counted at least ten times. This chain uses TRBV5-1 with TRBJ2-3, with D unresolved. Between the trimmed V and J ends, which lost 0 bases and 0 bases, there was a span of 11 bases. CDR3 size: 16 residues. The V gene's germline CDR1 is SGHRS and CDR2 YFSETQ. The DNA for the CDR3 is TGCGCCAGCAGCTTGGCCGTGCTAGGAAGCACAGATACGCAGTATTTT. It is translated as CASSLAVLGSTDTQYF.

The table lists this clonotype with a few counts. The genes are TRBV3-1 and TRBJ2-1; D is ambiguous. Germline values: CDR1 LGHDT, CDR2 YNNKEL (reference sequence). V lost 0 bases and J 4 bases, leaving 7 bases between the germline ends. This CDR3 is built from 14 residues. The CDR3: CASSQDGLYNEQFF. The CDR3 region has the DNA TGTGCCAGCAGCCAAGATGGGCTATACAATGAGCAGTTCTTC.

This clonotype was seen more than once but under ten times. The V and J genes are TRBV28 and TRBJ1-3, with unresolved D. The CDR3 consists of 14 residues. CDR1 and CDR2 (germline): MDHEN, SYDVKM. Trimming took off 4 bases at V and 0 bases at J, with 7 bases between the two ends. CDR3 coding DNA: TGTGCCAGCAGTTCCGCTCTCTCTGGAAACACCATATATTTT. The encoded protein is CASSSALSGNTIYF.

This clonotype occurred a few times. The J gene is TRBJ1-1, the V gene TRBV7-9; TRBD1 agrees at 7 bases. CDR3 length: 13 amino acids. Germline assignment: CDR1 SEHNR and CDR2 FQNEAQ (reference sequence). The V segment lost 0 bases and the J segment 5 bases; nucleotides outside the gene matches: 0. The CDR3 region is CASSLAGQTEAFF. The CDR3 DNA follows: TGTGCCAGCAGCTTAGCGGGACAGACTGAAGCTTTCTTT. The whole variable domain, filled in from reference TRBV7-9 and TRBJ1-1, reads DTGVSQNPRHKITKRGQNVTFRCDPISEHNRLYWYRQTLGQGPEFLTYFQNEAQLEKSRLLSDRFSAERPKGSFSTLEIQRTEQGDSAMYLCASSLAGQTEAFFGQGTRLTVV.

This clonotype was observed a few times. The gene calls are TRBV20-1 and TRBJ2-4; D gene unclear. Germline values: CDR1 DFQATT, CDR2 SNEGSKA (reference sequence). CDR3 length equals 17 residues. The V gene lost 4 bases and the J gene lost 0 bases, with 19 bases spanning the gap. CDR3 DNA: TGCAGTGCTATTACCCCCGGGTCCATTTTAGCCAAAAACATTCAGTACTTC. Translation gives CSAITPGSILAKNIQYF.

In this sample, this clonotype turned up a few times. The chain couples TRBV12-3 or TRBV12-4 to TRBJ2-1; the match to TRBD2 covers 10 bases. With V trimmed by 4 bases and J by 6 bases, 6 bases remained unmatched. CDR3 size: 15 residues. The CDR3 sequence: CASSSGSGRSNEQFF. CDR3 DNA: TGTGCCAGCAGTTCCGGTAGCGGGAGGTCCAATGAGCAGTTCTTC.

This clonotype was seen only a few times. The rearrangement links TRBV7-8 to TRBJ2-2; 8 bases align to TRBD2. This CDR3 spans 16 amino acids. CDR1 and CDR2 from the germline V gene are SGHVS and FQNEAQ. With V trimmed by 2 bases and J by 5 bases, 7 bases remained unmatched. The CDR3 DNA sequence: TGTGCCAGCAGCTTATGGAGGACTAGCCGTACCGGGGAGCTGTTTTTT. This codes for CASSLWRTSRTGELFF. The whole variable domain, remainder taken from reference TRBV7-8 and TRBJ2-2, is GAGVSQSPRYKVAKRGQDVALRCDPISGHVSLFWYQQALGQGPEFLTYFQNEAQLDKSGLPSDRFFAERPEGSVSTLKIQRTQQEDSAVYLCASSLWRTSRTGELFFGEGSRLTVL.

The CDR3 coding sequence is TGTGCCAGCAGCCCTCAGACAGGGAACGAGCAGTACTTC. Amino acids: CASSPQTGNEQYF. This sequence joins TRBV3-1 and TRBJ2-7, with 7 nucleotides matching TRBD1. V gave up 4 bases and J gave up 5 bases; unmatched junction bases: 5. CDR3 length: 13 residues. CDR1 is LGHDT and CDR2 is YNNKEL in the germline V gene (reference sequence).

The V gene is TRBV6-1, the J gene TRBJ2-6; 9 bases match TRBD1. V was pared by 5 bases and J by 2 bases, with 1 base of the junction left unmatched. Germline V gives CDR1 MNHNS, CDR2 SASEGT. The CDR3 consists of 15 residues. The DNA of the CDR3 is TGTGCCAGCAGTAGGGACAGGGCTGGGGCCAACGTCCTGACTTTC. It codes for CASSRDRAGANVLTF.

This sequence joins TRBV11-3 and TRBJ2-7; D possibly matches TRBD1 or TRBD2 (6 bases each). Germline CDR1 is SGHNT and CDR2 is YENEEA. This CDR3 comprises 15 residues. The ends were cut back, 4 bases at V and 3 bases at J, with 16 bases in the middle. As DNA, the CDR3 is TGTGCCAGCAGCTCGGAGGGGGAGTCGCTCTACGAGCAGTACTTC. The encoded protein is CASSSEGESLYEQYF. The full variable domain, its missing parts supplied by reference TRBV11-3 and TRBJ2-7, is EAGVVQSPRYKIIEKKQPVAFWCNPISGHNTLYWYLQNLGQGPELLIRYENEEAVDDSQLPKDRFSAERLKGVDSTLKIQPAELGDSAVYLCASSSEGESLYEQYFGPGTRLTVT.

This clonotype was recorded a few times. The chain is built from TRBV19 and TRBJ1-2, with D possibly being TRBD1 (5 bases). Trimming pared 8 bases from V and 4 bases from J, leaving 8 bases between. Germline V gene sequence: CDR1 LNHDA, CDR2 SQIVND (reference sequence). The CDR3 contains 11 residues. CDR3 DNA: TGTGCCAGTGGGACTTCCTATGGCTACACCTTC. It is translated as CASGTSYGYTF.

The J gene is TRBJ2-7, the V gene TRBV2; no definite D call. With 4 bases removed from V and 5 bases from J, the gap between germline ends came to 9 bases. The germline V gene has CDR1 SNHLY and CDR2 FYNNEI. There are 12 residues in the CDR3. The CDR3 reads CASSADDHEQYF. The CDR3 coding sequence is TGTGCCAGCAGTGCGGATGACCACGAGCAGTACTTC.

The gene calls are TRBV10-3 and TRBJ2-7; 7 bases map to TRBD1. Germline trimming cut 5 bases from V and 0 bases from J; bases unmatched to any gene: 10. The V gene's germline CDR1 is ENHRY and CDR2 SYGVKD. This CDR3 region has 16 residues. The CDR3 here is CAISSTPTGPSYEQYF. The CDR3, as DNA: TGTGCCATCAGTTCCACCCCGACAGGGCCCTCCTACGAGCAGTACTTC.